This passage covers 7 T cell receptor beta chains from one sample sequenced in a study of blood T cell repertoires in COVID-19. TCRdb's table, derived via immunoSEQ multiplex PCR, lists solely in-frame clones and lacks some. The sample yields about 180,000 clones, roughly 85% seen once. Input material: peripheral blood. These receptors were obtained from a human donor with active or convalescent COVID-19. The donor label of this sample is uncertain.

The V call is TRBV6-4, the J call TRBJ1-1; 7 bases fit TRBD1. Per germline, CDR1 MRHNA and CDR2 SNTAGT. This CDR3 has 13 residues. Trimming cost V 2 bases and J 4 bases; bases outside gene matches: 1. The CDR3 DNA reads as TGTGCCAGCAGTGACCAGGGGGTCACTGAAGCTTTCTTT. It translates to CASSDQGVTEAFF.

This rearrangement joins TRBV18 to TRBJ1-6; D unclear. V was shortened by 6 bases and J by 9 bases, with 9 bases between the two germline ends. The germline V gene has CDR1 KGHSH and CDR2 LQKENI. CDR3 length equals 12 residues. Here the CDR3 DNA reads TGTGCCAGCTCCGCGGCCATTTCACCCCTCCACTTT. This gives the protein CASSAAISPLHF.

The chain carries TRBV7-8 and TRBJ1-2; TRBD1 might be the D (5 bases). CDR1 and CDR2 from the germline V gene are SGHVS and FQNEAQ. This CDR3 comprises 17 residues. Trimming removed 4 bases from V and 4 bases from J, with 22 bases in between. The CDR3 protein is CASSSAAGAQALYGYTF. DNA of the CDR3: TGTGCCAGCAGCTCAGCCGCCGGAGCACAGGCCCTCTATGGCTACACCTTC.

This sequence joins TRBV30 and TRBJ1-6, with D maybe TRBD1 (6 bases). There are 16 residues in the CDR3. Germline CDR1 reads GTSNPN; CDR2 reads SVGIG (reference sequence). V was clipped by 4 bases and J by 7 bases, with 20 bases between them. This CDR3 is CAWIETLRGQNSPLHF. As DNA, the CDR3 is TGTGCCTGGATTGAGACTCTCAGGGGCCAGAATTCACCCCTCCACTTT. The full variable domain, completed using reference TRBV30 and TRBJ1-6, is SQTIHQWPATLVQPVGSPLSLECTVEGTSNPNLYWYRQAAGRGLQLLFYSVGIGQISSEVPQNLSASRPQDRQFILSSKKLLLSDSGFYLCAWIETLRGQNSPLHFGNGTRLTVT.

A word on this clone: Because the CDR3's place on the DNA is in doubt, the DNA is left out and the CDR3 is given as listed by TCRdb. The J gene is TRBJ1-1, the V gene TRBV6-5. The germline CDR1 and CDR2 sequences are MNHEY and SVGAGI. The CDR3 contains 13 residues when both ends are counted. CDR3 residues: CASILERNTEAFF.

This clone was seen a handful of times. This rearrangement joins TRBV10-1 to TRBJ2-7, with 10 bases matching TRBD2. Losses at the gene ends were 5 bases for V and 4 bases for J; bases not matched to a gene: 8. The V gene's germline CDR1 is WNHNN and CDR2 SYGVQD (reference sequence). The CDR3 has 15 amino acids. CDR3 nucleotides: TGCGCCAGCAGTACCTCTAGCGGGAGTCCTTACGAGCAGTACTTC. It codes for CASSTSSGSPYEQYF.

This rearrangement joins TRBV6-5 to TRBJ1-5; 7 bases line up with TRBD1. CDR3 size: 15 residues. The germline gives CDR1 MNHEY, CDR2 SVGAGI. V shed 6 bases and J 2 bases; nucleotides not matched to a gene: 7. The CDR3 DNA follows: TGTGCCAGCAGGGCAGGGGGGAACGGCAATCAGCCCCAGCATTTT. This translates into CASRAGGNGNQPQHF.